The 27 T cell receptor beta chains given below trace back to one sample, sequenced in a study of CD4+ T cells in melanoma. Libraries were prepared by immunoSEQ multiplex PCR; TCRdb keeps only in-frame clonotypes and omits some of them. The table lists over 100,000 clones, approximately 92% of them singletons. Sequenced: peripheral blood. Source of these receptors: a human donor with melanoma.

The chain is built from TRBV9 and TRBJ1-2; weak D call: TRBD1 (6 bases). The germline V gene encodes CDR1 SGDLS and CDR2 YYNGEE. The CDR3 consists of 15 residues. Trimming took off 4 bases at V and 2 bases at J, with 15 bases between the two ends. CDR3 loop: CASSPEAGANYGYTF. CDR3 nucleotide sequence: TGTGCCAGCAGCCCAGAGGCAGGGGCGAACTATGGCTACACCTTC.

The genes are TRBV19 and TRBJ1-1, with TRBD1 matching over 9 bases. Trimming took 3 bases from V and 11 from J; bases not matched to a gene: 13. Germline CDR1 LNHDA, CDR2 SQIVND (reference sequence). This CDR3 is built from 15 residues. The CDR3 reads CASSMAGQGVLGAFF. CDR3 DNA sequence: TGTGCCAGTAGTATGGCGGGACAGGGAGTGCTAGGGGCTTTCTTT.

In nucleotides, the CDR3 is TGTGCCAGCAGCTTAACGATGGGCAGGGGAAAGACCCAGTACTTC. It yields the protein CASSLTMGRGKTQYF. This sequence joins TRBV7-9 and TRBJ2-5, with D possibly TRBD1 on 6 matching bases. CDR1 and CDR2 from the germline V gene are SEHNR and FQNEAQ (reference sequence). The ends were cut back, 2 bases at V and 6 bases at J, with 16 bases in the middle. CDR3 length: 15 amino acids.

A single count supports this clone. V and J are TRBV29-1 and TRBJ1-2, with D hard to call. The germline gives CDR1 SQVTM, CDR2 ANQGSEA. The CDR3 totals 12 residues. V dropped 3 bases and J dropped 3 bases, with 8 bases sitting between them. The DNA of the CDR3 is TGCAGCGTTGAGGTGGGGTACTATGGCTACACCTTC. Protein: CSVEVGYYGYTF. The full variable domain, rest sourced from reference TRBV29-1 and TRBJ1-2, is SAVISQKPSRDICQRGTSLTIQCQVDSQVTMMFWYRQQPGQSLTLIATANQGSEATYESGFVIDKFPISRPNLTFSTLTVSNMSPEDSSIYLCSVEVGYYGYTFGSGTRLTVV.

V and J are TRBV2 and TRBJ1-6; no definite D call. V dropped 4 bases and J dropped 7 bases, with 14 bases sitting between them. CDR1 and CDR2 from the germline V gene are SNHLY and FYNNEI. The CDR3 has 15 residues. CDR3 sequence: CASSVGQTLNSPLHF. In DNA, the CDR3 is TGTGCCAGCAGTGTAGGGCAGACTTTAAATTCACCCCTCCACTTT.

The V gene is TRBV27, the J gene TRBJ2-2, with D maybe TRBD1 (5 bases). Trimming stripped 2 bases from V and 4 bases from J, with 14 bases between. There are 16 residues in the CDR3. Looked up from germline, CDR1 is MNHEY and CDR2 is SMNVEV (reference sequence). Written as DNA, the CDR3 is TGTGCCAGCAGTTTAAACTTAGGGGTGGTCACCGGGGAGCTGTTTTTT. Encoded protein: CASSLNLGVVTGELFF.

This sequence joins TRBV28 and TRBJ1-4, with D possibly being TRBD1 (5 bases). The CDR3 sequence is 14 residues long. Trimming removed 8 bases at V and 2 bases at J, with 12 bases between. The germline CDR1 and CDR2 sequences are MDHEN and SYDVKM. CDR3 protein: CASYPGVTNEKLFF. CDR3 nucleotides: TGTGCCAGCTACCCGGGGGTGACTAATGAAAAACTGTTTTTT.

This sequence joins TRBV29-1 and TRBJ2-7; D is unresolved. This CDR3 region has 12 residues. Trimming stripped 1 base from V and 4 bases from J, with 8 bases between. Germline V lookup: CDR1 SQVTM, CDR2 ANQGSEA. CDR3 residues: CSVEGDSYEQYF. The CDR3 bases are TGCAGCGTTGAAGGGGATTCTTACGAGCAGTACTTC.

J is TRBJ2-7 and V is TRBV6-4; D perhaps matches TRBD2 (6 bases). There are 13 residues in the CDR3. CDR1 is MRHNA, CDR2 SNTAGT, per germline. The V end lost 3 bases, the J end lost 4 bases, and 10 bases lay between the germline ends. DNA for the CDR3: TGTGCCAGCAGTGAGGGACTTAATTACGAGCAGTACTTC. Its translation is CASSEGLNYEQYF.

This clone was seen a single time. The J gene is TRBJ2-1, the V gene TRBV9; 9 bases are shared with TRBD2. Losses at the gene ends were 2 bases for V and 10 bases for J; bases not matched to a gene: 4. The V gene's germline CDR1 is SGDLS and CDR2 YYNGEE. The CDR3 has 13 residues. This chain's CDR3 is CASSVSGSGEQFF. CDR3 sequence (DNA): TGTGCCAGCAGCGTTAGCGGGAGTGGCGAGCAGTTCTTC.

V gene TRBV7-2 combines with J gene TRBJ2-3; D assignment may be TRBD1 or TRBD2 (6 bases each). There are 15 residues in the CDR3. The germline CDR1 and CDR2 sequences are SGHTA and FQGNSA. V was shortened by 1 base and J by 6 bases, with 14 bases between the two germline ends. The chain's CDR3 is CASSLGGGLGDTQYF. In nucleotides, the CDR3 is TGTGCCAGCAGCTTAGGAGGGGGGCTCGGGGATACGCAGTATTTT.

V usage is TRBV27 and J usage is TRBJ1-6; possible D gene TRBD1, 5 bases. The CDR3 has 14 residues. Germline CDR1 MNHEY, CDR2 SMNVEV (reference sequence). Trimming pared 7 bases from V and 5 bases from J, leaving 12 bases between. CDR3 coding DNA: TGTGCCAGCACCGTGACAGCGAATAATTCACCCCTCCACTTT. Translation gives CASTVTANNSPLHF.

The chain recombines TRBV29-1 with TRBJ1-2; D is uncertain. The CDR3 is 11 residues long. Between the trimmed V and J ends, which lost 3 bases and 8 bases, there was a span of 10 bases. From germline, CDR1 is SQVTM and CDR2 ANQGSEA. CDR3: CSVDVSVGYTF. The CDR3 DNA sequence: TGCAGCGTTGACGTATCGGTCGGCTACACCTTC.

The rearrangement uses TRBV9 and TRBJ2-1; 9 bases are shared with TRBD2. The CDR3 is made up of 14 amino acids. The germline V gene has CDR1 SGDLS and CDR2 YYNGEE. V trimming: 3 bases; J trimming: 8 bases; junction bases outside the gene matches: 6. The DNA for the CDR3 is TGTGCCAGCAGCGGTAGCGGGGGTTGGGATGAGCAGTTCTTC. Encoded protein: CASSGSGGWDEQFF.

The J gene is TRBJ1-5, the V gene TRBV7-2, with 11 bases that match TRBD1. The junction had 8 bases not matched to a gene; V was cut back by 4 bases and J by 6 bases. Germline assignment: CDR1 SGHTA and CDR2 FQGNSA. The CDR3 loop spans 16 amino acids. This chain's CDR3 is CASSSSPGQGAQPQHF. CDR3 bases: TGTGCCAGCAGCTCCAGCCCAGGACAGGGGGCTCAGCCCCAGCATTTT.

The chain recombines TRBV28 with TRBJ1-1; no definite D call. The CDR3 length is 11 residues. Per the germline V gene, CDR1 is MDHEN and CDR2 is SYDVKM. V lost 8 bases to trimming and J lost 11 bases, with 15 bases between them. Here the CDR3 DNA reads TGTGCCAGCGGTCCTGCAGGTCGTGCTTTCTTT. This gives the protein CASGPAGRAFF.

The J gene is TRBJ2-1, the V gene TRBV4-3; TRBD2 matches at 9 bases. Germline V gene lookup returns CDR1 LGHNA and CDR2 YSLEER. Germline trimming cut 0 bases from V and 6 bases from J; bases unmatched to any gene: 6. The CDR3 length is 16 residues. The DNA for the CDR3 is TGCGCCAGCAGCCAAGAGACTAGCGGTCCTCCCAATGAGCAGTTCTTC. The encoded protein is CASSQETSGPPNEQFF.

The chain couples TRBV5-1 to TRBJ2-7, with 7 nucleotides matching TRBD2. CDR1 is SGHRS, CDR2 YFSETQ, per germline. The CDR3 covers 16 residues. The trim removed 4 bases at V and 6 bases at J, leaving 16 bases unmatched. CDR3 coding DNA: TGCGCCAGCAGCGAGGGAAGGAGCGGGGACCCCTCCGAGCAGTACTTC. Its protein is CASSEGRSGDPSEQYF.

This chain connects TRBV28 to TRBJ2-7; 8 nucleotides align to TRBD1. The CDR3 is 16 amino acids. CDR1 is MDHEN, CDR2 SYDVKM, per germline. V shed 7 bases and J 1 base; nucleotides not matched to a gene: 12. Here the CDR3 reads CASIPAGGQVSYEQYF. In nucleotides, the CDR3 is TGTGCCAGCATACCGGCAGGGGGCCAGGTATCCTACGAGCAGTACTTC.

J is TRBJ2-3 and V is TRBV2; D is unclear. Trimming pared 8 bases from V and 11 bases from J, leaving 17 bases between. CDR3 size: 12 residues. The germline V gene has CDR1 SNHLY and CDR2 FYNNEI. The CDR3 bases are TGTGCCAGCGGGGAAACTTCCCCCGTGCAGTATTTT. This codes for CASGETSPVQYF.

This clone appeared once. The chain is built from TRBV21-1 and TRBJ1-5; the table's TRBD1 call for D was not verified on the DNA. TRBV21-1 is a listed pseudogene. The CDR3 runs 15 residues. As DNA, the CDR3 is TGTGCCAGCAGCAGCCTAACAGGGACCTATCAGCCCCAGCATTTT. Translated, it gives CASSSLTGTYQPQHF.

The rearrangement joins TRBV9 to TRBJ2-3; D remains ambiguous. Trimming cost V 3 bases and J 2 bases, with 16 bases left between them. The CDR3 runs 16 residues. Looked up from germline, CDR1 is SGDLS and CDR2 is YYNGEE. This CDR3 is CASSDSAARVTDTQYF. For the CDR3, the DNA is TGTGCCAGCAGCGACAGCGCCGCACGCGTCACAGATACGCAGTATTTT.

The CDR3 spells CASSLRTGGILLGGYTF. The CDR3 region has the DNA TGTGCCAGCAGTCTACGGACAGGGGGCATCCTCCTTGGTGGCTACACCTTC. The chain links TRBV28 to TRBJ1-2, with 11 bases aligning to TRBD1. Unmatched junction bases numbered 15, after V lost 5 bases and J lost 7 bases. CDR1 is MDHEN, CDR2 SYDVKM, per germline. The CDR3 covers 17 residues.

This chain uses TRBV7-3 with TRBJ2-2; perhaps TRBD2 as D (6 bases). Germline CDR1 is SGHTA and CDR2 is FQGTGA. Trimming pared 5 bases from V and 4 bases from J, leaving 20 bases between. The CDR3 consists of 17 residues. This CDR3 reads CASSPNGGGEVTGELFF. DNA of the CDR3: TGTGCCAGCAGCCCCAACGGGGGTGGCGAGGTCACCGGGGAGCTGTTTTTT.

This clone was observed once. V and J are TRBV19 and TRBJ2-7, with 8 bases fitting TRBD1. Germline assignment: CDR1 LNHDA and CDR2 SQIVND (reference sequence). The CDR3 has 16 residues. The V segment lost 3 bases and the J segment 3 bases; nucleotides outside the gene matches: 10. The CDR3 sequence is CASSISKTGDLYEQYF. The CDR3 DNA reads TGTGCCAGTAGTATCTCCAAGACAGGGGACCTCTACGAGCAGTACTTC.

The rearrangement uses TRBV5-6 and TRBJ2-3; TRBD2 might be the D (6 bases). The germline CDR1 and CDR2 sequences are SGHDT and YYEEEE. The V gene lost 1 base and the J gene lost 3 bases, with 12 bases spanning the gap. This CDR3 region has 15 residues. For the CDR3, the DNA is TGTGCCAGCAGCTTGTATGGCGGGAAGACAGATACGCAGTATTTT. This gives the protein CASSLYGGKTDTQYF. Based on the CDR3 plus reference TRBV5-6 and TRBJ2-3, the full variable domain is DAGVTQSPTHLIKTRGQQVTLRCSPKSGHDTVSWYQQALGQGPQFIFQYYEEEERQRGNFPDRFSGHQFPNYSSELNVNALLLGDSALYLCASSLYGGKTDTQYFGPGTRLTVL.

The chain recombines TRBV5-1 with TRBJ2-3; TRBD1 might be the D (6 bases). The V gene's germline CDR1 is SGHRS and CDR2 YFSETQ. V gave up 0 bases and J gave up 6 bases, with 17 bases separating them. The CDR3 runs to 16 residues. The CDR3 protein is CASSLARAAGADTQYF. DNA of the CDR3: TGCGCCAGCAGCTTGGCTAGAGCGGCAGGGGCGGATACGCAGTATTTT.